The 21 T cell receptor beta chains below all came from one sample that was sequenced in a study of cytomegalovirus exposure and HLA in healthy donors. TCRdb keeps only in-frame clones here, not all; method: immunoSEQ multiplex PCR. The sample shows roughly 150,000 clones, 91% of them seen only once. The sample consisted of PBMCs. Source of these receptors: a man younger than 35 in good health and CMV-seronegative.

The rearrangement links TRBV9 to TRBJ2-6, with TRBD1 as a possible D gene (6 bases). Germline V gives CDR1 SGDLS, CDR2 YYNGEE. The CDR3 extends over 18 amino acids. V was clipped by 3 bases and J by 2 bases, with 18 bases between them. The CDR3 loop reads CASSGYRDTAAGANVLTF. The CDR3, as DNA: TGTGCCAGCAGCGGGTACCGGGACACAGCCGCTGGGGCCAACGTCCTGACTTTC.

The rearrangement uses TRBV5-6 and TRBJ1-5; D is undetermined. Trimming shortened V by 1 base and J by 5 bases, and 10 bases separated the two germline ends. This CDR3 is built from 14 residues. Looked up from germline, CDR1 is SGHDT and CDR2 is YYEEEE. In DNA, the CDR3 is TGTGCCAGCAGCTTGCGGAGGTCGGATCAGCCCCAGCATTTT. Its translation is CASSLRRSDQPQHF.

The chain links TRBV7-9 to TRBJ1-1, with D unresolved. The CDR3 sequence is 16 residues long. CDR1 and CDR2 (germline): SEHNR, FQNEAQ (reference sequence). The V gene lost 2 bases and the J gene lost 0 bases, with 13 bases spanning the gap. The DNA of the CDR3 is TGTGCCAGCAGCTTACGCGCCGGTTTACTGAACACTGAAGCTTTCTTT. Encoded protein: CASSLRAGLLNTEAFF.

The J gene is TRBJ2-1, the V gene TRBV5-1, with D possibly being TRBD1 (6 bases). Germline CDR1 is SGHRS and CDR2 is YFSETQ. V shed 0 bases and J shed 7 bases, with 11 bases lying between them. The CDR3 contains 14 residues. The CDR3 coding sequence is TGCGCCAGCAGCTTGGGACAGGATTTAAATGAGCAGTTCTTC. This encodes CASSLGQDLNEQFF. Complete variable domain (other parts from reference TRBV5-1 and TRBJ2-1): KAGVTQTPRYLIKTRGQQVTLSCSPISGHRSVSWYQQTPGQGLQFLFEYFSETQRNKGNFPGRFSGRQFSNSRSEMNVSTLELGDSALYLCASSLGQDLNEQFFGPGTRLTVL.

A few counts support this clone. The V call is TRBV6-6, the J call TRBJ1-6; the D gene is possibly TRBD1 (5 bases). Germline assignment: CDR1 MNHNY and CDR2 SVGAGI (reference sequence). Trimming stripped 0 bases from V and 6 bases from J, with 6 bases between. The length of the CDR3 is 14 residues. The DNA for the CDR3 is TGTGCCAGCAGTTACTCAGGGGCTAATTCACCCCTCCACTTT. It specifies CASSYSGANSPLHF.

The chain's CDR3 is CASSLHLARAIGYTF. The CDR3 DNA reads as TGTGCCAGTAGTCTACACCTAGCAAGGGCAATTGGCTACACCTTC. The chain is built from TRBV19 and TRBJ1-2; no definite D call. V lost 5 bases and J 7 bases, leaving 20 bases between the germline ends. There are 15 residues in the CDR3. The germline V gene has CDR1 LNHDA and CDR2 SQIVND (reference sequence).

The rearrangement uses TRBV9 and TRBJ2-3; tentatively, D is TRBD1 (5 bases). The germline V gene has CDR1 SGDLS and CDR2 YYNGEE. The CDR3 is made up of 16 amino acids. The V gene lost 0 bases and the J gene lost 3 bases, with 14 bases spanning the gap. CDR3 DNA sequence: TGTGCCAGCAGCGTAGAGGCCAGGGTATGGACAGATACGCAGTATTTT. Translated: CASSVEARVWTDTQYF.

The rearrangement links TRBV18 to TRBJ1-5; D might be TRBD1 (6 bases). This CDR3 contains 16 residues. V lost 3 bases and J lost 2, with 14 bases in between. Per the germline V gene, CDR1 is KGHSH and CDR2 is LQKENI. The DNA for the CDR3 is TGTGCCAGCTCACCGATACAGGGCCATGGCAATCAGCCCCAGCATTTT. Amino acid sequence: CASSPIQGHGNQPQHF.

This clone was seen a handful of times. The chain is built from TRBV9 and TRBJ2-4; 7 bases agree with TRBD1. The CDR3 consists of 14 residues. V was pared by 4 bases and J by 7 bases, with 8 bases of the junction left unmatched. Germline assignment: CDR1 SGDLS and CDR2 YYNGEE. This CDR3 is CASSPNDRVNIQYF. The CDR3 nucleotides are TGTGCCAGCAGCCCAAATGACAGGGTTAACATTCAGTACTTC.

The chain's CDR3 is CASSYQRGGLVYEQFF. DNA for the CDR3: TGTGCCAGCAGTTACCAGCGGGGGGGCCTGGTTTATGAGCAGTTCTTC. V and J are TRBV6-5 and TRBJ2-1, with 10 bases that match TRBD2. Germline V gives CDR1 MNHEY, CDR2 SVGAGI. V was clipped by 2 bases and J by 8 bases; unmatched bases: 9. This CDR3 is 16 amino acids long.

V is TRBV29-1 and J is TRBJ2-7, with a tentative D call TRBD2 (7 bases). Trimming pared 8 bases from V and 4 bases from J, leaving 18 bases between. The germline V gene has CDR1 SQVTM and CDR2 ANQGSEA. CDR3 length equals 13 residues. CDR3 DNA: TGCAGCCCGGTTTCGGGGGGCCAGTACGAGCAGTACGTC. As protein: CSPVSGGQYEQYV.

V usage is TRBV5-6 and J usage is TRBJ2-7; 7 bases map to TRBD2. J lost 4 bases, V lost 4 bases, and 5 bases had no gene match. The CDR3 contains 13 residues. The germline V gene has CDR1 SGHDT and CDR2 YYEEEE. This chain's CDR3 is CASSPWGGYEQYF. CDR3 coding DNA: TGTGCCAGCAGCCCTTGGGGGGGGTACGAGCAGTACTTC.

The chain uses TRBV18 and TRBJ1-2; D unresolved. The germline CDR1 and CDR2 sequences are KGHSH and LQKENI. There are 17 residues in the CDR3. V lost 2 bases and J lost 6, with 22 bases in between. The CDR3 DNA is TGTGCCAGCTCACCAGTCGGTCAAGGAGCGGGTGCGGATGGCTACACCTTC. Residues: CASSPVGQGAGADGYTF.

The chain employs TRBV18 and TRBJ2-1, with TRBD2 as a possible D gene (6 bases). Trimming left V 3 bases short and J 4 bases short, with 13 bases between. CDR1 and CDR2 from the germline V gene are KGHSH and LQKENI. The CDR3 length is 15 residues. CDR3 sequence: CASSPTAGRYNEQFF. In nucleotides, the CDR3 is TGTGCCAGCTCACCCACGGCGGGGAGGTACAATGAGCAGTTCTTC.

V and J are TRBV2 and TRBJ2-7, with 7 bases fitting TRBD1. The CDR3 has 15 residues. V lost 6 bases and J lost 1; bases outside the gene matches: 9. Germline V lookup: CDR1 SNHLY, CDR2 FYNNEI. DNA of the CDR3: TGTGCCAGCAGAGGAGGCACAGGGGCATCCTACGAGCAGTACTTC. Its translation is CASRGGTGASYEQYF.

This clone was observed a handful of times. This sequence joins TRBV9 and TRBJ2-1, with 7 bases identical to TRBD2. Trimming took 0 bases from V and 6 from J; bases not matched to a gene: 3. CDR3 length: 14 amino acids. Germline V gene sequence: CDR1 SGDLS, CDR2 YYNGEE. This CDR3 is CASSVGTRGNEQFF. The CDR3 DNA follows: TGTGCCAGCAGCGTAGGGACTAGGGGCAATGAGCAGTTCTTC.

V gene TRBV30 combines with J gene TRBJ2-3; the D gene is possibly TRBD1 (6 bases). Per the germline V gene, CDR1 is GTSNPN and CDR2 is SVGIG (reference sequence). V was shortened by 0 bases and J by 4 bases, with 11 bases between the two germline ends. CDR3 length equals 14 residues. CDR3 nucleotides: TGTGCCTGGAGTGTAGGGTCAGGGGCAGATACGCAGTATTTT. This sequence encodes CAWSVGSGADTQYF.

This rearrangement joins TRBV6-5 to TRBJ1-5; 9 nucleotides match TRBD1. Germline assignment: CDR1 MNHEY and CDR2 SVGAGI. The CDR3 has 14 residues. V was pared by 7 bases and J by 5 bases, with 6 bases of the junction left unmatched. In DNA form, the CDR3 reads TGTGCCAGCAAGGGGACAGGGATTTATCAGCCCCAGCATTTT. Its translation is CASKGTGIYQPQHF.

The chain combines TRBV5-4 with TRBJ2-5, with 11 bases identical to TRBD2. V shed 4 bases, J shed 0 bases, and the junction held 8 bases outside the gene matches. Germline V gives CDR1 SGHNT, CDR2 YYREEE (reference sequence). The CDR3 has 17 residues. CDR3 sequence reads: CASSPPGLAAYQETQYF. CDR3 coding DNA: TGTGCCAGCAGCCCCCCGGGACTAGCGGCGTACCAAGAGACCCAGTACTTC.

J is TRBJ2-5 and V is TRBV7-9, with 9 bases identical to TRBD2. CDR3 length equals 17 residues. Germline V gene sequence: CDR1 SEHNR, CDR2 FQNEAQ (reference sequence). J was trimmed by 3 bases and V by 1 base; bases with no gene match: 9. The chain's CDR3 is CASSLGLQLAGKETQYF. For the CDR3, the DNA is TGTGCCAGCAGCTTAGGGCTTCAGCTAGCGGGGAAAGAGACCCAGTACTTC.

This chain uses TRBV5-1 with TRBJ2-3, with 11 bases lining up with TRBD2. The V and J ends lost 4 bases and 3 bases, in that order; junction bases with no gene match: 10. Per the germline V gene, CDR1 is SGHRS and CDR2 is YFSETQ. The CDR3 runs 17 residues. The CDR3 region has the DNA TGCGCCAGCAGCCCGTGGACTAGCGGGCGGGTGACAGATACGCAGTATTTT. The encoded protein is CASSPWTSGRVTDTQYF.